This T cell receptor (beta chain) was profiled in a study of T cell clonality in common variable immunodeficiency. Overall study findings and caveats: Shared TCRbeta clones were fewer between CVID subjects than controls. In common variable immunodeficiency, TCR beta chains reportedly carried fewer deletions and N-nucleotide insertions. Links between repertoire features and CVID complications were heterogeneity-limited.

This clone was detected a few times. Its antigen is unknown. The sequence runs out 3 residues before the end of the CDR3; the remainder is reconstructed from the germline J gene. The ends lost 6 bases at V and 6 bases at J; junction bases unmatched: 1. This CDR3 comprises 13 residues. The germline gives CDR1 SEHNR, CDR2 FQNEAQ (reference sequence). Donors gave roughly 4.5 to 9 ml heparinized peripheral whole blood. Assay: immunoSEQ multiplex PCR; the TCRdb copy retains only in-frame clones and omits some. The data show some 30,000 clones, with none appearing a single time. The rearrangement uses TRBV7-9 and TRBJ2-2; 10 bases fit TRBD1. Sequencing was carried out using peripheral blood mononuclear cells. The clonotype comes from a human donor with common variable immunodeficiency. Partial CDR3 DNA: TGTGCCAGCAGGGGACAGGGGTCCGGGGAG. Translating gives CASRGQGSGE. The whole CDR3 protein is CASRGQGSGELFF.